This passage covers 12 T cell receptor beta chains from one sample sequenced in a study of early T cells in non-severe SARS-CoV-2 infection. Each CDR3 protein gets one entry after TCRdb re-called the 5' RACE reads with MiXCR. Of around 79,000 distinct CDR3 sequences listed, 11% are singletons. The sequencing used whole blood, collected at baseline. These receptors were collected from an adult who was a healthcare worker with PCR-confirmed SARS-CoV-2 infection or an uninfected control (not recorded which).

This clonotype occurred many times. The chain employs TRBV29-1 and TRBJ2-1; D remains ambiguous. Looked up from germline, CDR1 is SQVTM and CDR2 is ANQGSEA. The CDR3 spans 10 residues. V was clipped by 7 bases and J by 7 bases, with 8 bases between them. As DNA, the CDR3 is TGCAGCGCCGTGATTAATGAGCAGTTCTTC. Translated, it gives CSAVINEQFF.

This clonotype was counted between two and nine times. This chain connects TRBV7-3 to TRBJ2-7, with D possibly matching TRBD2 (5 bases). Deletions cut 2 bases from V and 4 bases from J, with 9 bases between. The CDR3 has 13 amino acids. Germline V gene data show CDR1 as SGHTA and CDR2 as FQGTGA. CDR3 loop: CASSLVAQYEQYF. CDR3 bases: TGTGCCAGCAGCTTAGTAGCGCAATACGAGCAGTACTTC. Looking up the rest from reference TRBV7-3 and TRBJ2-7 gives the full variable domain: GAGVSQTPSNKVTEKGKYVELRCDPISGHTALYWYRQSLGQGPEFLIYFQGTGAADDSGLPNDRFFAVRPEGSVSTLKIQRTERGDSAVYLCASSLVAQYEQYFGPGTRLTVT.

With respect to this clonotype: Being one base from a much bigger clone, this may be a read error. The chain links TRBV28 to TRBJ2-7, with unresolved D. CDR3 length: 14 amino acids. Germline CDR1 MDHEN, CDR2 SYDVKM. V gave up 10 bases and J gave up 2 bases, with 18 bases separating them. DNA for the CDR3: TGTGCCATCCAAATATGGGTTCCACCCTACGAGCAGTACTTC. This encodes CAIQIWVPPYEQYF.

This clonotype was recorded a few times. The V gene is TRBV6-2 or TRBV6-3, the J gene TRBJ1-2; TRBD1 might be the D (5 bases). V was trimmed by 0 bases and J by 0 bases, leaving 14 bases between them. The germline CDR1 and CDR2 sequences are MNHEY and SVGEGT. The CDR3 loop spans 17 amino acids. The CDR3, as DNA: TGTGCCAGCAGTTACTCCCGGGGGGAGCCTACTAACTATGGCTACACCTTC. Encoded protein: CASSYSRGEPTNYGYTF.

This clonotype was counted only a few times. This chain joins TRBV7-2 and TRBJ1-1; weak D call: TRBD1 (6 bases). Germline lookup yields CDR1 SGHTA and CDR2 FQGNSA. V lost 5 bases and J lost 1, with 8 bases in between. There are 13 residues in the CDR3. This CDR3 reads CASSRGQNTEAFF. In nucleotides, the CDR3 is TGTGCCAGCAGCCGGGGACAGAACACTGAAGCTTTCTTT. The complete variable domain, with remaining parts taken from reference TRBV7-2 and TRBJ1-1, reads GAGVSQSPSNKVTEKGKDVELRCDPISGHTALYWYRQSLGQGLEFLIYFQGNSAPDKSGLPSDRFSAERTGGSVSTLTIQRTQQEDSAVYLCASSRGQNTEAFFGQGTRLTVV.

V is TRBV7-6 and J is TRBJ2-5; D might be TRBD1 (5 bases). Germline values: CDR1 SGHVS, CDR2 FNYEAQ. The ends were cut back, 5 bases at V and 1 base at J, with 11 bases in the middle. There are 14 residues in the CDR3. The chain's CDR3 is CASSRTGPQETQYF. In nucleotides, the CDR3 is TGTGCCAGCAGCCGCACAGGTCCCCAAGAGACCCAGTACTTC.

The rearrangement uses TRBV4-3 and TRBJ2-2, with TRBD2 identical over 9 bases. The CDR3 totals 16 residues. Germline values: CDR1 LGHNA, CDR2 YSLEER. V shed 1 base and J 3 bases; nucleotides not matched to a gene: 3. For the CDR3, the DNA is TGCGCCAGCAGCCAAGGGACTAGCGTGTACACCGGGGAGCTGTTTTTT. It specifies CASSQGTSVYTGELFF.

The chain is built from TRBV7-2 and TRBJ2-2, with D perhaps TRBD1 (6 bases). Germline CDR1 reads SGHTA; CDR2 reads FQGNSA. The CDR3 extends over 18 amino acids. V lost 0 bases and J lost 1, with 15 bases in between. This CDR3 reads CASSLATGSVMNTGELFF. DNA for the CDR3: TGTGCCAGCAGCTTAGCGACAGGCTCGGTGATGAACACCGGGGAGCTGTTTTTT.

The chain joins TRBV20-1 to TRBJ2-2; TRBD1 agrees at 8 bases. J gave up 2 bases and V 5 bases, and 7 bases lay outside the gene matches. This CDR3 is built from 15 residues. The germline gives CDR1 DFQATT, CDR2 SNEGSKA (reference sequence). The CDR3 protein is CSAESGTGNTGELFF. The CDR3 DNA sequence: TGCAGTGCTGAGTCGGGGACAGGAAACACCGGGGAGCTGTTTTTT.

This clonotype was observed a handful of times. This chain uses TRBV6-5 with TRBJ2-3; D gene unclear. The CDR3 covers 15 residues. Germline V gene sequence: CDR1 MNHEY, CDR2 SVGAGI. Trimming took 4 bases from V and 4 from J, leaving 15 bases between them. DNA of the CDR3: TGTGCCAGCAGTTCTGGGCGGTTTAGGCCAGATACGCAGTATTTT. It specifies CASSSGRFRPDTQYF.

This clonotype was detected a few times. This CDR3 reads CASSYTPGVYEQYF. For the CDR3, the DNA is TGTGCCAGCAGTTACACACCCGGGGTCTACGAGCAGTACTTC. The chain has TRBV6-5 and TRBJ2-7; weak D call: TRBD2 (5 bases). Germline V CDR1 and CDR2: MNHEY, SVGAGI. The CDR3 is 14 amino acids. V shed 2 bases and J shed 3 bases, with 11 bases lying between them.

This clonotype came up many times. The chain carries TRBV29-1 and TRBJ2-5, with 9 positions matching TRBD2. Germline V lookup: CDR1 SQVTM, CDR2 ANQGSEA. The CDR3 spans 14 residues. Trimming at V came to 6 bases and at J to 1 base, leaving 6 bases not matched to a gene. The DNA of the CDR3 is TGCAGCGTGGTTAGCGGGGGTTTCCAAGAGACCCAGTACTTC. The encoded protein is CSVVSGGFQETQYF.